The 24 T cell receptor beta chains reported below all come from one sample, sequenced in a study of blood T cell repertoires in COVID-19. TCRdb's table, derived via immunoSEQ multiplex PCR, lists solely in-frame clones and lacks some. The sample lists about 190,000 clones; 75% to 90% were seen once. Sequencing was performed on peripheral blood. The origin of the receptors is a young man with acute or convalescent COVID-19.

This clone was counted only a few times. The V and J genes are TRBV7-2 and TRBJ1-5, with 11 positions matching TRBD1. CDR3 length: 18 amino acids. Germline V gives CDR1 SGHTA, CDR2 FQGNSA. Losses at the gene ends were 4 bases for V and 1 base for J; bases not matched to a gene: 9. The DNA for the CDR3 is TGTGCCAGCAGCTCTCCGGACAGGGGGCTCAGGAGCAATCAGCCCCAGCATTTT. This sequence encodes CASSSPDRGLRSNQPQHF.

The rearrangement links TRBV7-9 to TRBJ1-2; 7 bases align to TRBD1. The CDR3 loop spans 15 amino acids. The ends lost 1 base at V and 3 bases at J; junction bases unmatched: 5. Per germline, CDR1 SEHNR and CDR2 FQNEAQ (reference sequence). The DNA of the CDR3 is TGTGCCAGCAGCTTAGGACAGGGAGACCACTATGGCTACACCTTC. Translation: CASSLGQGDHYGYTF.

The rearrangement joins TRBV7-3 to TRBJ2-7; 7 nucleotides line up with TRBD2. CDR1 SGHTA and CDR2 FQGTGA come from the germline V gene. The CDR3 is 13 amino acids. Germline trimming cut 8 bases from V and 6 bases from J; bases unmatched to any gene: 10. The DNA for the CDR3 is TGTGCCAGCGCCGGGGGGTCCCTGGGCGAGCAGTACTTC. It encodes CASAGGSLGEQYF.

The CDR3 region is CASSPLRELAGADSGANVLTF. In DNA, the CDR3 is TGTGCCAGCAGCCCCCTAAGGGAGCTAGCGGGGGCTGACTCTGGGGCCAACGTCCTGACTTTC. The genes are TRBV14 and TRBJ2-6; 10 nucleotides agree with TRBD2. CDR1 is SGHDN, CDR2 FVKESK, per germline. This CDR3 comprises 21 residues. V lost 4 bases and J lost 0; bases outside the gene matches: 15.

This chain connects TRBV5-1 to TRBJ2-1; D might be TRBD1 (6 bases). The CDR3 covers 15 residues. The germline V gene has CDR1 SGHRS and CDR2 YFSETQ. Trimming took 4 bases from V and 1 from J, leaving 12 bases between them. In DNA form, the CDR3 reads TGCGCCAGCAGCCCGGGACACATATCCTACAATGAGCAGTTCTTC. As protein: CASSPGHISYNEQFF. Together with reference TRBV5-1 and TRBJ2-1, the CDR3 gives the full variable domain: KAGVTQTPRYLIKTRGQQVTLSCSPISGHRSVSWYQQTPGQGLQFLFEYFSETQRNKGNFPGRFSGRQFSNSRSEMNVSTLELGDSALYLCASSPGHISYNEQFFGPGTRLTVL.

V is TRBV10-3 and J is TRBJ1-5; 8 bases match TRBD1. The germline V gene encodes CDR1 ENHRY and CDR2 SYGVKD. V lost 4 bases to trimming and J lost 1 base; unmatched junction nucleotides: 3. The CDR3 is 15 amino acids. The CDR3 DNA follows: TGTGCCATCAGTGGTGGACAGGGAAGCAATCAGCCCCAGCATTTT. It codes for CAISGGQGSNQPQHF.

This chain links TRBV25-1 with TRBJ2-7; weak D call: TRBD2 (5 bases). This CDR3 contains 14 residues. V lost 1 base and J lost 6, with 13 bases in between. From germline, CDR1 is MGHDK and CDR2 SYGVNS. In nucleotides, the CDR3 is TGTGCCAGCAGTGAATGGGGATCAGGACTCGAGCAGTACTTC. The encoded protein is CASSEWGSGLEQYF.

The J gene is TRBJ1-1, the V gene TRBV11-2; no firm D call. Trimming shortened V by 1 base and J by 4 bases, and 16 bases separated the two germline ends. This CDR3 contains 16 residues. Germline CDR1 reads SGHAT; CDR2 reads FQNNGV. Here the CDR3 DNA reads TGTGCCAGCAGCTTAGGGGCGTGGGAGGGCCCCACTGAAGCTTTCTTT. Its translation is CASSLGAWEGPTEAFF.

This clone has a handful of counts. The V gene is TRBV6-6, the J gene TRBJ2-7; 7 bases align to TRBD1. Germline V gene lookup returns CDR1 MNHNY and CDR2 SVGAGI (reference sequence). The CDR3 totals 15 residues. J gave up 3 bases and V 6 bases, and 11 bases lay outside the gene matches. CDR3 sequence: CASSLPDRVVYEQYF. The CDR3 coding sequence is TGTGCCAGCAGCCTCCCCGACAGGGTCGTCTACGAGCAGTACTTC.

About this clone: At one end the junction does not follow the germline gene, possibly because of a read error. The chain's CDR3 is CASSPGTPDTQYF. CDR3 DNA sequence: TGTGCTAGCAGCCCCGGGACTCCAGATACGCAGTATTTT. V gene TRBV7-7 combines with J gene TRBJ2-3; possibly TRBD2 for D (6 bases). The germline gives CDR1 SSHAT, CDR2 FNYEAQ (reference sequence). This CDR3 has 13 residues.

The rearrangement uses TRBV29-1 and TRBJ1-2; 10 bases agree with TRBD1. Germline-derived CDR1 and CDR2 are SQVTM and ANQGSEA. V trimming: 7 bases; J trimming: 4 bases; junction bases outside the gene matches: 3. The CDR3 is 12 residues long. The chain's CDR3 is CSATGGLYGYTF. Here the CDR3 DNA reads TGCAGCGCGACAGGGGGCCTCTATGGCTACACCTTC.

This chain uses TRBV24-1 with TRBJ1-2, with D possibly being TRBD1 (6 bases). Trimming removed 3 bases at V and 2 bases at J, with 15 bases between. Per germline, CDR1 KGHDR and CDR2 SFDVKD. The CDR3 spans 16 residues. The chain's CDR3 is CATSDPEGGGNYGYTF. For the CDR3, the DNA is TGTGCCACCAGTGATCCTGAAGGGGGGGGGAACTATGGCTACACCTTC.

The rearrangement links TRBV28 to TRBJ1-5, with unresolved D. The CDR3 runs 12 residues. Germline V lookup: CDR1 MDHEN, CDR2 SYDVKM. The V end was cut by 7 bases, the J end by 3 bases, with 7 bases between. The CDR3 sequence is CASTENNQPQHF. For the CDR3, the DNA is TGTGCCAGCACAGAAAACAATCAGCCCCAGCATTTT.

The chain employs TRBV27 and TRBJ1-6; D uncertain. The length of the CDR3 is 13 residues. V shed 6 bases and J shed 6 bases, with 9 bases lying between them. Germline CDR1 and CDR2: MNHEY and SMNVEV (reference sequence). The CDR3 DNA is TGTGCCAGCAGGCTTACCGGTAATTCACCCCTCCACTTT. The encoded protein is CASRLTGNSPLHF.

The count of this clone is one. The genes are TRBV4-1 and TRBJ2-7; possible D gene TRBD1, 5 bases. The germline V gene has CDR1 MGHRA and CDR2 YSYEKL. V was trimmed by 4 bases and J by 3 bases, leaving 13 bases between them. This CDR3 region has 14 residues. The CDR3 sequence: CASSPSVGRYEQYF. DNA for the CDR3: TGCGCCAGCAGCCCCTCGGTGGGGCGCTACGAGCAGTACTTC.

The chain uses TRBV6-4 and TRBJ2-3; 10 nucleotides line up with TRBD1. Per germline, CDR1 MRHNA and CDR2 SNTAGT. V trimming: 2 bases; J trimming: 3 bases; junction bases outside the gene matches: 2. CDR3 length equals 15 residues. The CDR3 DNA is TGTGCCAGCAGTGACGGACAGGGGGGGACAGATACGCAGTATTTT. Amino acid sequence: CASSDGQGGTDTQYF.

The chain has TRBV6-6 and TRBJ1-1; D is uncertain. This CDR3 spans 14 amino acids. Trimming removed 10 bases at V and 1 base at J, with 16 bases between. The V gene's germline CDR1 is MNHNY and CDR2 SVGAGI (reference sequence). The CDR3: CATLPRGTNTEAFF. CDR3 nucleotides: TGTGCCACCCTCCCCCGCGGAACGAACACTGAAGCTTTCTTT.

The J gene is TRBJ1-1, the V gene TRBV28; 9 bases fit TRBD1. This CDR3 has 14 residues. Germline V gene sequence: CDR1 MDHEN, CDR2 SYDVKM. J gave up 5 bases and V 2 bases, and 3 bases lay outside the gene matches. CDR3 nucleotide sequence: TGTGCCAGCAGTTTAGTCGGGACAGGGACTGAAGCTTTCTTT. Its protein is CASSLVGTGTEAFF.

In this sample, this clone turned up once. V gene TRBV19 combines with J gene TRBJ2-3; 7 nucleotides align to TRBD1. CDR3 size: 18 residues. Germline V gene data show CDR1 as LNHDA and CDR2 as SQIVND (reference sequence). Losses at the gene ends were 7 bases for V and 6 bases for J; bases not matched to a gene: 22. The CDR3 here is CASTINRQGSGVLDTQYF. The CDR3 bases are TGTGCCAGTACCATCAATCGACAGGGAAGTGGGGTTCTGGATACGCAGTATTTT.

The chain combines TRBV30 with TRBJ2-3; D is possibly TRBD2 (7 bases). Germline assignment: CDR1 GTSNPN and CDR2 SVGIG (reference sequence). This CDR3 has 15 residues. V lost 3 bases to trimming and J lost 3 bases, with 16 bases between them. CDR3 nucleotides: TGTGCCTGGAGGATCCGGGGGGCCCCTACAGATACGCAGTATTTT. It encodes CAWRIRGAPTDTQYF. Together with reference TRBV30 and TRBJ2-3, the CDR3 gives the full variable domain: SQTIHQWPATLVQPVGSPLSLECTVEGTSNPNLYWYRQAAGRGLQLLFYSVGIGQISSEVPQNLSASRPQDRQFILSSKKLLLSDSGFYLCAWRIRGAPTDTQYFGPGTRLTVL.

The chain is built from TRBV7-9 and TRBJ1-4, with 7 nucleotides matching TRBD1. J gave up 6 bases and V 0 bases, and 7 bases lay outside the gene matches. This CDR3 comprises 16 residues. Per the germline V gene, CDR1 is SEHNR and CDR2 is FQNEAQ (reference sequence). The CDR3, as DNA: TGTGCCAGCAGCTTAGCCTGGCGACAGGGTTATGAAAAACTGTTTTTT. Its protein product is CASSLAWRQGYEKLFF. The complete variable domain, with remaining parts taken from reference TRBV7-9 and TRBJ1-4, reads DTGVSQNPRHKITKRGQNVTFRCDPISEHNRLYWYRQTLGQGPEFLTYFQNEAQLEKSRLLSDRFSAERPKGSFSTLEIQRTEQGDSAMYLCASSLAWRQGYEKLFFGSGTQLSVL.

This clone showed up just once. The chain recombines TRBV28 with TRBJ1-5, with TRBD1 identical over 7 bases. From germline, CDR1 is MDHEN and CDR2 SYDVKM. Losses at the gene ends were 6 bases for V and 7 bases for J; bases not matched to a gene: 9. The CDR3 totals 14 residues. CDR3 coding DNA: TGTGCCAGCAGCCAACCGCAGGGGGGACAGCCCCAGCATTTT. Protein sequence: CASSQPQGGQPQHF.

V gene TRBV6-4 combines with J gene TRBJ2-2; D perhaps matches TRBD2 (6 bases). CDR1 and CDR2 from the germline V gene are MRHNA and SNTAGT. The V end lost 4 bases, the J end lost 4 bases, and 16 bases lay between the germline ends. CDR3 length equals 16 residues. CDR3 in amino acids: CASSVSGGDATGELFF. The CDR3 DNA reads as TGTGCCAGCAGTGTCTCGGGCGGGGATGCCACCGGGGAGCTGTTTTTT.

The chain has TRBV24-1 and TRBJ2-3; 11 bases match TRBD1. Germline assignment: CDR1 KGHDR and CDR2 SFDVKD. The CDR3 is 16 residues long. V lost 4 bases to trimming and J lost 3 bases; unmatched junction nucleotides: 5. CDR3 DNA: TGTGCCACCAGTGACCCTGGACAGGGGGCGACAGATACGCAGTATTTT. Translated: CATSDPGQGATDTQYF.